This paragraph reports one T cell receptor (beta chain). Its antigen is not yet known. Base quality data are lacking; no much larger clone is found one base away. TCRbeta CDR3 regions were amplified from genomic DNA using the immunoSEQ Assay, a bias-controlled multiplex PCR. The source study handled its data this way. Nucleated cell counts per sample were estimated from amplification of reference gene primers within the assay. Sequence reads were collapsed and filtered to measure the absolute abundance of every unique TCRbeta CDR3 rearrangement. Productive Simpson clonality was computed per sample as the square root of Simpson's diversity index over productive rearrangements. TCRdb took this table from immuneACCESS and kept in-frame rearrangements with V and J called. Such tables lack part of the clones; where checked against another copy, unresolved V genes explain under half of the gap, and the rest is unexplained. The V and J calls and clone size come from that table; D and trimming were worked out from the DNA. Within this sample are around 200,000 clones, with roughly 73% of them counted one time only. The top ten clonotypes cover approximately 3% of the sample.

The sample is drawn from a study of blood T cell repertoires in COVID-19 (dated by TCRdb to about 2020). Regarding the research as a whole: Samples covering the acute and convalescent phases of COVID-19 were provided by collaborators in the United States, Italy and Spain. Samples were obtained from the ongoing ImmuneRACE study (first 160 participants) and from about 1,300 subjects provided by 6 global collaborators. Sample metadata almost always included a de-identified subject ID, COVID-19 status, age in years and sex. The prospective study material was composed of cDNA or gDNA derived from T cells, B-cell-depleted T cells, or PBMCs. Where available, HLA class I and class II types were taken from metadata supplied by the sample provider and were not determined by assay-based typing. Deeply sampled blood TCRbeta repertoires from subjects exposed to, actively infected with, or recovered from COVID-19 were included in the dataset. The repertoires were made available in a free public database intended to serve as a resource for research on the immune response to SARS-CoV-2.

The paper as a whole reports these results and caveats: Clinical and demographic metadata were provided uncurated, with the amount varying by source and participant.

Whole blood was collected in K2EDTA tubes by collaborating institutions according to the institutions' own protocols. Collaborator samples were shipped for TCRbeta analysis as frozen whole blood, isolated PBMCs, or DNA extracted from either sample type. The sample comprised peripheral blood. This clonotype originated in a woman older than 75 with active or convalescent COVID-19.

The CDR3 region has the sequence CASSYLSGGSHNEQFF. The DNA reads as follows: TGTGCCAGCAGTTACCTGAGCGGGGGAAGCCACAATGAGCAGTTCTTC. The rearranged segments are TRBV6-5 and TRBJ2-1, with 8 bases aligning to TRBD2. Clipping removes 2 bases from V and 5 bases from J, with 8 as the unmatched junction base count. Measured from the cysteine to the phenylalanine, the CDR3 is 16 residues long. Only CDR3 DNA is held: 48 bases, read in frame from base 1. The germline V gene yields MNHEY for CDR1 and SVGAGI for CDR2.